Listed below are T cell receptor beta chains from one sample, sequenced in a study of human T cells and chemical hapten exposure. TCRdb reanalysed the RACE reads using MiXCR and keeps one entry per CDR3 protein. The sample shows under 85,000 distinct CDR3 sequences, approximately 10% of them seen only once. The material was whole blood, obtained in connection with sensitization to the hapten diphenylcyclopropenone (DPC). Receptors were obtained from a woman aged 45-59 years with alopecia areata. Some clones in this sample may be carry-over from other donors' samples. Each CDR3 is given with its conserved first and last residue. A D gene is named only where the DNA matches it firmly. For some rows the clone size is stated as once, few or many, or as a class when expanded; others skip it.

CDR3	DNA	V	size	J	D
CASWRLEGAIQETQYF	TGTGCCAGCTGGAGACTAGAGGGGGCAATTCAGGAGACCCAGTACTTC	TRBV6-2/TRBV6-3	-	TRBJ2-5	-
CAISESASERNIQYF	TGTGCCATCAGTGAGTCGGCTAGCGAGAGAAACATTCAGTACTTC	TRBV10-3	-	TRBJ2-4	-
CASSLRVGELFF	TGTGCCAGCAGCTTACGAGTAGGGGAGCTGTTTTTT	TRBV7-3	many	TRBJ2-2	-
CASSPRQGPNTEAFF	TGTGCCAGCAGCCCGCGACAGGGTCCGAACACTGAAGCTTTCTTT	TRBV7-2	few	TRBJ1-1	TRBD1
CASSPGGTHEQYF	TGTGCCAGCAGCCCAGGGGGCACCCACGAGCAGTACTTC	TRBV7-8	-	TRBJ2-7	TRBD1
CASSPSGTGGTQYF	TGTGCCAGCAGTCCAAGCGGCACGGGCGGTACGCAGTATTTT	TRBV12-3/TRBV12-4	many	TRBJ2-3	-
CASSGQARTGELFF	TGTGCCAGCAGCGGACAGGCCCGGACCGGGGAGCTGTTTTTT	TRBV11-3	few	TRBJ2-2	TRBD1
CSAPDRVDQETQYF	TGCAGTGCACCAGACAGGGTCGACCAAGAGACCCAGTACTTC	TRBV20-1	few	TRBJ2-5	TRBD1
CSAHSGRAYNEQFF	TGCAGTGCTCATAGCGGGAGAGCCTACAATGAGCAGTTCTTC	TRBV20-1	few	TRBJ2-1	TRBD2
CASSPTGFGTEAFF	TGTGCCAGCAGCCCTACAGGGTTTGGGACTGAAGCTTTCTTT	TRBV5-6	few	TRBJ1-1	-
CSVLPGTF	TGCAGCGTGCTGCCGGGCACCTTC	TRBV29-1	many	TRBJ1-2	-
CASSFSGTVTPNEKLFF	TGTGCCAGCAGCTTTTCCGGGACAGTTACCCCTAATGAAAAACTGTTTTTT	TRBV5-4	few	TRBJ1-4	TRBD1
CASSLDTAHNPNQPQHF	TGTGCCAGCAGCTTAGATACCGCCCATAACCCCAATCAGCCCCAGCATTTT	TRBV11-2	few	TRBJ1-5	-
CATSDRTTIIQYF	TGTGCCACCAGCGACAGGACGACCATAATTCAGTACTTC	TRBV24-1	-	TRBJ2-4	-
CASSSRTGGLQPQHF	TGTGCCAGCAGTTCTAGGACAGGGGGCCTTCAGCCCCAGCATTTT	TRBV27	-	TRBJ1-5	TRBD1
CSANREKAFF	TGCAGTGCAAACAGGGAGAAAGCTTTCTTT	TRBV20-1	-	TRBJ1-1	-
CASSLDGLGEQYF	TGCGCCAGCAGCTTGGATGGGTTGGGGGAGCAGTACTTC	TRBV5-1	-	TRBJ2-7	-
CASRSGGIPTDTQYF	TGTGCCAGCAGGTCGGGCGGGATCCCCACAGATACGCAGTATTTT	TRBV11-2	-	TRBJ2-3	-
CASSRIRRGSGTGELFF	TGTGCCAGCAGCCGTATCCGGAGGGGGTCGGGAACCGGGGAGCTGTTTTTT	TRBV5-6	few	TRBJ2-2	-
CASGRLAGDVSYEQYF	TGTGCCAGTGGACGACTAGCGGGAGATGTATCCTACGAGCAGTACTTC	TRBV27	-	TRBJ2-7	TRBD2
CASKPGLAVSYEQYF	TGCGCCAGCAAGCCGGGACTAGCGGTCTCCTACGAGCAGTACTTC	TRBV23-1	-	TRBJ2-7	TRBD2
CASSLVPTTGRVQTNEKLFF	TGTGCCAGCAGCTTGGTACCGACGACAGGAAGGGTACAAACTAATGAAAAACTGTTTTTT	TRBV7-3	many	TRBJ1-4	-
CASSPTGPPNYGYTF	TGTGCCAGCAGCCCTACAGGGCCCCCTAACTATGGCTACACCTTC	TRBV7-6	many	TRBJ1-2	-
CSTSDRVGEKLFF	TGCAGCACTTCTGACAGGGTAGGGGAAAAACTGTTTTTT	TRBV29-1	-	TRBJ1-4	TRBD1
CASRGPSGYQETQYF	TGTGCCAGCCGAGGGCCTAGCGGGTATCAAGAGACCCAGTACTTC	TRBV28	-	TRBJ2-5	TRBD2
CSALRTSARKEQYF	TGCAGCGCGCTACGGACTAGCGCTCGAAAAGAGCAGTACTTC	TRBV29-1	-	TRBJ2-7	TRBD2
CASSVMSGGYEQYF	TGTGCCAGCAGCGTGATGAGCGGGGGCTACGAGCAGTACTTC	TRBV9	few	TRBJ2-7	TRBD2
CASSQGLRQGYTF	TGTGCCAGCAGCCAAGGGCTAAGGCAAGGCTACACCTTC	TRBV3-1	-	TRBJ1-2	-
CASSGYLGRGHGYTF	TGTGCCAGCAGTGGGTATCTGGGCAGGGGGCATGGCTACACCTTC	TRBV6-1	many	TRBJ1-2	TRBD1
CASSPETEKPQHF	TGTGCCAGCTCACCAGAGACAGAAAAGCCCCAGCATTTT	TRBV18	few	TRBJ1-5	-
CSVEENSYEQYF	TGCAGCGTTGAAGAGAACTCCTACGAGCAGTACTTC	TRBV29-1	many	TRBJ2-7	-
CASSLASSSYEQYF	TGTGCCAGCAGCTTAGCGTCTAGCTCTTACGAGCAGTACTTC	TRBV7-9	-	TRBJ2-7	-
CAIWVGTYGETQYF	TGTGCCATCTGGGTGGGGACATATGGAGAGACCCAGTACTTC	TRBV10-3	many	TRBJ2-5	-
CSVYNTEAFF	TGCAGCGTCTACAACACTGAAGCTTTCTTT	TRBV29-1	few	TRBJ1-1	-
CASSYAAGGLGEQYF	TGTGCCAGCAGCTACGCAGCGGGAGGGCTTGGAGAGCAGTACTTC	TRBV11-1	few	TRBJ2-7	TRBD2
CASSVTGGSHEQYF	TGTGCCAGCAGTGTCACAGGGGGCTCCCACGAGCAGTACTTC	TRBV28	-	TRBJ2-7	TRBD1
CASSARQYYNEQFF	TGTGCCAGCAGTGCAAGGCAGTATTACAATGAGCAGTTCTTC	TRBV25-1	few	TRBJ2-1	-
CASSVAAAENIQYF	TGTGCCAGCAGCGTAGCCGCCGCGGAAAACATTCAGTACTTC	TRBV9	-	TRBJ2-4	-
CASSLVGGDMNTEAFF	TGTGCCAGCAGCTTAGTGGGGGGCGACATGAACACTGAAGCTTTCTTT	TRBV11-2	few	TRBJ1-1	-